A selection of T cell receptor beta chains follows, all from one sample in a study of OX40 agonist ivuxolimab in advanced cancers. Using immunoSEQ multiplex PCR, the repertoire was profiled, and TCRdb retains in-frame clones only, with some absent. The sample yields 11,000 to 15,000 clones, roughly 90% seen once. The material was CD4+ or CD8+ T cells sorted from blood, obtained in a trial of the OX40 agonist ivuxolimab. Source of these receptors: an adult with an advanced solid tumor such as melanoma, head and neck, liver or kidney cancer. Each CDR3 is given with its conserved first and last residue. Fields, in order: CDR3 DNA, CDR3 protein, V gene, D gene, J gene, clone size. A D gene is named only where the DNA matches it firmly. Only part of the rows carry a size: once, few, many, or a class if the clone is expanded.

TGTGCCAGCAGTGAAGACACGGGCAGGGGGCGAAGAGGCTACACCTTC,CASSEDTGRGRRGYTF,TRBV6-1,TRBD1,TRBJ1-2,.
TGTGCCAGCAGCTTAGGGACCCGCGGGCTGTTTTTT,CASSLGTRGLFF,TRBV7-2,.,TRBJ2-2,once
TGTGCCAGCAGTGAAAGGCAGAGCTCCTACAATGAGCAGTTCTTC,CASSERQSSYNEQFF,TRBV2,.,TRBJ2-1,.
TGCGCCAGCAGCCAGGACGGGCGAGACAAGCAGTACTTC,CASSQDGRDKQYF,TRBV4-3,.,TRBJ2-7,once
TGTGCCAGCAGCCTGGACGGCTCTGGAAACACCATATATTTT,CASSLDGSGNTIYF,TRBV7-9,.,TRBJ1-3,.
TGCGCCAGCAGCTCCCGGGACAGGGGAGACGAGCAGTACTTC,CASSSRDRGDEQYF,TRBV5-1,TRBD1,TRBJ2-7,.
TGCGCCAGCAGCCAAGGGACAGGGACAAGTTACGAGCAGTACTTC,CASSQGTGTSYEQYF,TRBV4-3,TRBD1,TRBJ2-7,once
TGTGCCAGCAGCTTGTCGGGACTAGTATCGGAAGAGACCCAGTACTTC,CASSLSGLVSEETQYF,TRBV5-6,TRBD2,TRBJ2-5,few
TGTGCCAGCAGCTTGCCCGGTACCACTAGTTTGGAGACCCAGTACTTC,CASSLPGTTSLETQYF,TRBV5-4,.,TRBJ2-5,.
TGTGCCAGCAGTTACTCTACAGGGCCCTTACAGGAACTGTTTTTT,CASSYSTGPLQELFF,TRBV6-5,.,TRBJ1-4,.
TGTGCCAGCAGTTACGGGACAGGGAGTACCGGGGAGCTGTTTTTT,CASSYGTGSTGELFF,TRBV6-5,TRBD1,TRBJ2-2,.
TGCGCCAGCAGCCAAGATTTGGCAAGGCAAGAGACCCAGTACTTC,CASSQDLARQETQYF,TRBV4-3,.,TRBJ2-5,.
TGCAGCGTGGTCAGCACTGAAGCTTTCTTT,CSVVSTEAFF,TRBV29-1,.,TRBJ1-1,.
TGTGCCAGCAGTCGACAGAGCTCCTACAATGAGCAGTTCTTC,CASSRQSSYNEQFF,TRBV6-1,.,TRBJ2-1,.
TGTGCCAGCAGCTTGTCGACAGACTATAGCAATCAGCCCCAGCATTTT,CASSLSTDYSNQPQHF,TRBV5-5,.,TRBJ1-5,.
TGTGCCTGGTCCCCAGCGGGCGGGGGGGCCAAAGATACGCAGTATTTT,CAWSPAGGGAKDTQYF,TRBV30,TRBD2,TRBJ2-3,.
TGCGCCAGCAGCCAAGTCTGGACAGGGGGAAACACTGAAGCTTTCTTT,CASSQVWTGGNTEAFF,TRBV4-1,TRBD1,TRBJ1-1,.
TGCGCCAGCAGCCAGGATGGGGGACCGGCCTACGAGCAGTACTTC,CASSQDGGPAYEQYF,TRBV4-1,.,TRBJ2-7,.
TGTGCCAGCAGCGTAGGATGGGGGGACTATGGCTACACCTTC,CASSVGWGDYGYTF,TRBV9,.,TRBJ1-2,.
TGTGCCAGCAGCCCTGGGACAGTGTCCTACGAGCAGTACTTC,CASSPGTVSYEQYF,TRBV6-6,TRBD1,TRBJ2-7,few
TGCGCCAGCAGCCAAGCACTAATAGGGGGTGATGGCTACACCTTC,CASSQALIGGDGYTF,TRBV4-3,.,TRBJ1-2,.
TGTGCCAGCAGCTTAGCAGGGGTTGGTGGCACAGATACGCAGTATTTT,CASSLAGVGGTDTQYF,TRBV11-2,.,TRBJ2-3,.
TGTGCCTGGAACCCTTTGTCAGGGGGCAGCTATGGCTACACCTTC,CAWNPLSGGSYGYTF,TRBV30,TRBD1,TRBJ1-2,.
TGTGCCAGCACAGGGACTAGCAGCTACGAGCAGTACTTC,CASTGTSSYEQYF,TRBV27,TRBD2,TRBJ2-7,.
TGCGCCAGCAGCCAAGATAGATCGCTTACGAACGGAGCGGACATTCAGTACTTC,CASSQDRSLTNGADIQYF,TRBV4-3,.,TRBJ2-4,once
TGCGCCAGCAGCTCTGAAGGACAGGGGGACTATGGCTACACCTTC,CASSSEGQGDYGYTF,TRBV5-1,TRBD1,TRBJ1-2,.
TGTGCCAGCAGCCCGGGACAGGGTTGGTCCTACGAGCAGTACTTC,CASSPGQGWSYEQYF,TRBV11-2,TRBD1,TRBJ2-7,.
TGCGCCAGCAGCCAAGAGTGGCCCACGGACGGGGAATCCTACGAGCAGTACTTC,CASSQEWPTDGESYEQYF,TRBV4-3,.,TRBJ2-7,.
TGTGCCAGCAGCCCCCGGTGGGGCAACACTGAAGCTTTCTTT,CASSPRWGNTEAFF,TRBV13,.,TRBJ1-1,.